The rows below give T cell receptor beta chains drawn from one sample of a study of T cell responses to AZD1222 COVID-19 vaccine. Here immunoSEQ multiplex PCR was the method, and the copy in TCRdb shows in-frame clones only, minus some. The sample yields 150,000 or so clones, around nine tenths seen once. The sample consisted of peripheral blood, taken on day 0 of AZD1222 vaccination. The receptors shown here come from an adult in good health. The CDR3 runs from the conserved cysteine through the conserved F or W. D genes are given only for firm matches. Only some rows state a clone size, as once, few, many or a class for expanded clones.

clone_size,v_call,d_call,j_call,cdr3_nt,cdr3_aa
.,TRBV4-1,.,TRBJ1-3,TGCGCCAGCAGCCCAGGGGACCGCTCTGGAAACACCATATATTTT,CASSPGDRSGNTIYF
.,TRBV7-8,.,TRBJ2-7,TGTGCCAGCAGCGGTGGCAGGCTACTCTCCTACGAGCAGTACTTC,CASSGGRLLSYEQYF
.,TRBV28,.,TRBJ1-1,TGTGCCAGCAGGCCATACACAGGAGGTGGGACTGAAGCTTTCTTT,CASRPYTGGGTEAFF
.,TRBV13,TRBD1,TRBJ2-1,TGTGCCAGCAGCACCTCCCTCAGGGGGCTGGGGTACAATGAGCAGTTCTTC,CASSTSLRGLGYNEQFF
.,TRBV5-4,.,TRBJ2-2,TGTGCCAGCAGCTTGGACGGTGGGGGGACAAACACCGGGGAGCTGTTTTTT,CASSLDGGGTNTGELFF
.,TRBV9,TRBD1,TRBJ2-7,TGTGCCAGCAGCCTATCGACAGGGGTCTCCTACGAGCAGTACTTC,CASSLSTGVSYEQYF
.,TRBV4-2,TRBD1,TRBJ1-3,TGTGCCAGCAGCCAAGGACAGGGATCTCGAGGCACCATATATTTT,CASSQGQGSRGTIYF
.,TRBV28,TRBD2,TRBJ2-7,TGTGCCAGCATTGCTAGCGGTCCGCTCTCCTACGAGCAGTACTTC,CASIASGPLSYEQYF
many,TRBV27,.,TRBJ2-2,TGTGCCAGCAGTTTATCACCGGGGGCGATTTACGGGGAGCTGTTTTTT,CASSLSPGAIYGELFF
.,TRBV5-1,TRBD1,TRBJ1-1,TGCGCCAGCAGCCCGCGGGACAGCGGGGAGCCGAACACTGAAGCTTTCTTT,CASSPRDSGEPNTEAFF
.,TRBV11-2,TRBD1,TRBJ2-1,TGTGCCAGCAGCCGAGATGGACAGGGAGTAAATGAGCAGTTCTTC,CASSRDGQGVNEQFF
.,TRBV28,TRBD1,TRBJ2-7,TGTGCCAGCAGGGACAGGGGGCCTAGCTCCTACGAGCAGTACTTC,CASRDRGPSSYEQYF
.,TRBV3-1/TRBV3-2,TRBD2,TRBJ2-1,TGTGCCAGCACCCACTTAGCGGGAGGGGATGAGCAGTTCTTC,CASTHLAGGDEQFF
.,TRBV6-5,.,TRBJ1-5,TGTGCCAGCAGTTACTCCGGGTACGATCAGCCCCAGCATTTT,CASSYSGYDQPQHF
.,TRBV18,.,TRBJ1-6,TGTGCCAGCTCACCACCCGGGGGTTCACCCCTCCACTTT,CASSPPGGSPLHF
.,TRBV28,TRBD2,TRBJ2-7,TGTGCCACAGGACTAGTTAAAAACTACGAGCAGTACTTC,CATGLVKNYEQYF
.,TRBV11-2,.,TRBJ2-1,TGTGCCAGCGGGAGGGAGCAGTTCTTC,CASGREQFF
once,TRBV7-2,TRBD1,TRBJ1-1,TGTGCCAGCAGCTCCAACAGGGGTGGGGTGAACACTGAAGCTTTCTTT,CASSSNRGGVNTEAFF
.,TRBV19,.,TRBJ1-5,TGTGCCAGTAGTAGTGGCTATCAGCCCCAGCATTTT,CASSSGYQPQHF
.,TRBV18,.,TRBJ1-4,TGTGCCAGCTCACTCTCCTTACAGGAAAAACTGTTTTTT,CASSLSLQEKLFF
.,TRBV5-6,TRBD1,TRBJ1-3,TGTGCCAGCAGCTCGCAAATACAGGGGGCTGGAAACACCATATATTTT,CASSSQIQGAGNTIYF
.,TRBV18,.,TRBJ1-5,TGTGCCAGCTCACCGAATTATAGCAATCAGCCCCAGCATTTT,CASSPNYSNQPQHF
.,TRBV24-1,TRBD1,TRBJ2-2,TGTGCCACCAGTGCACCCCGAGACAGGGGGCACCCCGGGGAGCTGTTTTTT,CATSAPRDRGHPGELFF
once,TRBV7-7,.,TRBJ2-1,TGTGCTAGCAGCTTTAGTAGCGGAGGAGCCTACAATGAGCAGTTCTTC,CASSFSSGGAYNEQFF
.,TRBV4-2,TRBD1,TRBJ1-2,TGTGCCAGCAACCTTTTTGGACAGGCTAAAGATGGCTACACCTTC,CASNLFGQAKDGYTF
.,TRBV13,.,TRBJ2-3,TGTGCCAGCAGCTTAGAAACAGATACGCAGTATTTT,CASSLETDTQYF
.,TRBV6-5,.,TRBJ1-6,TGTGCCAGCAGTTACTCGGGGGGCTCCTATAATTCACCCCTCCACTTT,CASSYSGGSYNSPLHF
once,TRBV3-1/TRBV3-2,.,TRBJ2-1,TGTGCCAGCAGCCCCCCGGGGGCCCTTTACAATGAGCAGTTCTTC,CASSPPGALYNEQFF
.,TRBV28,TRBD1,TRBJ1-5,TGTGCCAGCAGTTTTACAGGGGCGGGGGATCAGCCCCAGCATTTT,CASSFTGAGDQPQHF
.,TRBV20-1,.,TRBJ1-2,TGCAGTGCTATGGTTAACTATGGCTACACCTTC,CSAMVNYGYTF
.,TRBV28,.,TRBJ2-5,TGTGCCAGCAGACCCCCCCCAACAGGAGTGAGGGTTGAGACCCAGTACTTC,CASRPPPTGVRVETQYF
.,TRBV29-1,.,TRBJ1-2,TGCAGCGTTGAGATCGAGGGGTATGGCTACACCTTC,CSVEIEGYGYTF
.,TRBV4-1,.,TRBJ1-4,TGCGCCAGCAGCCAAGATCGCCGGGGAACAAATGAAAAACTGTTTTTT,CASSQDRRGTNEKLFF
.,TRBV9,TRBD2,TRBJ2-1,TGTGCCAGCAGCGGAACTTCGGGACTAGTGGGTGAGCAGTTCTTC,CASSGTSGLVGEQFF
.,TRBV28,.,TRBJ1-3,TGTGCCAGCAGTTTATTGGGGGCGTTGGGAAACACCATATATTTT,CASSLLGALGNTIYF
.,TRBV29-1,TRBD1,TRBJ2-2,TGCAGCGCTGGGAAGGGACAGGGGCAAAGCGGGGAGCTGTTTTTT,CSAGKGQGQSGELFF
.,TRBV11-2,.,TRBJ1-2,TGTGCCAGCAGCTTAGGGGGGAACATAGATGTCTATGGCTACACCTTC,CASSLGGNIDVYGYTF
.,TRBV28,.,TRBJ1-3,TGTGCCAGCACCCTGGGGGGTGCATTCTCTGGAAACACCATATATTTT,CASTLGGAFSGNTIYF
.,TRBV12-3/TRBV12-4,.,TRBJ1-5,TGTGCCAGCAGTTCAGAGAATCAGCCCCAGCATTTT,CASSSENQPQHF
.,TRBV7-9,.,TRBJ2-7,TGTGCCAGCAGCTCCTGGGGATTGGGCTACGAGCAGTACTTC,CASSSWGLGYEQYF
.,TRBV5-3,.,TRBJ1-1,TGTGCCAGAAGCTCGTTCGTGGGGGCATTGGACACTGAAGCTTTCTTT,CARSSFVGALDTEAFF
few,TRBV5-6,.,TRBJ2-5,TGTGCCAGCAGCTTGGAGGAGCGGCGGGACGGTGACTTC,CASSLEERRDGDF
.,TRBV25-1,TRBD1,TRBJ2-7,TGTGCCAGCAGTGGGGCGGGACAGGGGGCCTCCGAGCAGTACTTC,CASSGAGQGASEQYF
.,TRBV3-1/TRBV3-2,.,TRBJ2-1,TGTGCCAGCAGCTTCACCGGGACCGAGCAGTTCTTC,CASSFTGTEQFF
.,TRBV28,.,TRBJ1-3,TGTGCCAGCAGTTTCATAGGGGTGACTGGAAACACCATATATTTT,CASSFIGVTGNTIYF
.,TRBV6-6,.,TRBJ2-7,TGTGCCAGCACCCACCGGGGGGCAGGGCCCTACGAGCAGTACTTC,CASTHRGAGPYEQYF
.,TRBV7-9,TRBD2,TRBJ2-5,TGTGCCAGCAGTCATAGCGGGATGACGGAGACCCAGTACTTC,CASSHSGMTETQYF
.,TRBV6-6,TRBD2,TRBJ2-3,TGTGCCAGCACCAGGACTAGCGGGACCGATACGCAGTATTTT,CASTRTSGTDTQYF
.,TRBV7-2,.,TRBJ1-1,TGTGCCAGCAGCGCCACACTTGGGGTCACTGAAGCTTTCTTT,CASSATLGVTEAFF
once,TRBV28,.,TRBJ1-6,TGTGCCAGCAGTTTGCCCGGGAATAATTCACCCCTCCACTTT,CASSLPGNNSPLHF
.,TRBV5-5,.,TRBJ1-6,TGTGCCAGCAGCTTGGAGGGTTGGCTGTCTAATTCACCCCTCCACTTT,CASSLEGWLSNSPLHF
.,TRBV5-1,TRBD1,TRBJ2-3,TGCGCCAGCAGCTTTTCGGGACAGGGGGTGGATACGCAGTATTTT,CASSFSGQGVDTQYF
once,TRBV2,.,TRBJ2-2,TGTGCCAGCCAGCCGACGGGGCCTGGGGAGCTGTTTTTT,CASQPTGPGELFF
.,TRBV29-1,.,TRBJ1-1,TGCAGCGGTGACGGAATAAACACTGAAGCTTTCTTT,CSGDGINTEAFF
.,TRBV11-2,TRBD1,TRBJ1-2,TGTGCCAGCAGCGCAGGACAGGGGTTTGGCTACACCTTC,CASSAGQGFGYTF
.,TRBV4-2,TRBD2,TRBJ2-3,TGTGCCAGCACCTTTAAGCTTATTGGGACTAGCGGGGGTATTCGGACAGATACGCAGTATTTT,CASTFKLIGTSGGIRTDTQYF
once,TRBV18,.,TRBJ1-1,TGTGCCAGCTCACCAACAGCGAACACTGAAGCTTTCTTT,CASSPTANTEAFF
.,TRBV21-1,.,TRBJ2-1,TGTGCCAGCAGCAAAGGGTTAGCGGGGGGGCCGTTCAATGAGCAGTTCTTC,CASSKGLAGGPFNEQFF
.,TRBV27,TRBD1,TRBJ1-6,TGTGCCAGCAGGTTTTCCTTCGGACAGGGGGGTTCACCCCTCCACTTT,CASRFSFGQGGSPLHF